The TCR beta chain under discussion was sequenced for a study of T cell responses to AZD1222 COVID-19 vaccine. As concerns this clone: Its target is not known.

Looked up from germline, CDR1 is MDHEN and CDR2 is SYDVKM. V was clipped by 7 bases and J by 4 bases, with 14 bases between them. The CDR3 spans 14 residues. Study-level results: The study reported that nearly half of spike-specific TCRs target unmutated variant regions. Mostly white British, mostly female donors; authors suggested clonal diversity may be underestimated. Only five or six AZD1222 recipients were seropositive at baseline. It was only after the peak T cell response that any repertoires were sampled.

Method: immunoSEQ multiplex PCR; TCRdb's copy keeps in-frame clones and lacks some. The sample holds about 88,000 clones, 90% seen once. The sequenced sample was peripheral blood, obtained 28 days after the second AZD1222 dose. The rearrangement links TRBV28 to TRBJ1-5; D perhaps matches TRBD1 (6 bases). The TCR was taken from an adult who received the AZD1222 COVID-19 vaccine. As DNA, the CDR3 is TGTGCCAGCACACTCGGGGGCGCAAATCAGCCCCAGCATTTT. Translated: CASTLGGANQPQHF. Combining the CDR3 with reference TRBV28 and TRBJ1-5 gives the whole variable domain DVKVTQSSRYLVKRTGEKVFLECVQDMDHENMFWYRQDPGLGLRLIYFSYDVKMKEKGDIPEGYSVSREKKERFSLILESASTNQTSMYLCASTLGGANQPQHFGDGTRLSIL.